The next 7 T cell receptor beta chains were all read from a single sample in a study of T cell changes during pregnancy in multiple sclerosis. Generated by immunoSEQ multiplex PCR, the TCRdb table keeps only in-frame clones and is missing some. The sample records approximately 100,000 clones, roughly 90% being singletons. The sequences come from peripheral blood, collected after pregnancy. These TCRs come from a female donor with multiple sclerosis, enrolled in a pregnancy study.

The V gene is TRBV7-3, the J gene TRBJ2-7, with a weak D call TRBD1 (6 bases). Germline V gene data show CDR1 as SGHTA and CDR2 as FQGTGA. V was pared by 5 bases and J by 0 bases, with 14 bases between. This CDR3 has 15 residues. DNA for the CDR3: TGTGCCAGCAGCGCCCAGGGGACAAGCTCCTACGAGCAGTACTTC. Translation: CASSAQGTSSYEQYF.

The rearrangement joins TRBV6-5 to TRBJ1-2; 8 positions agree with TRBD1. V shed 0 bases and J 7 bases; nucleotides not matched to a gene: 10. CDR1 MNHEY and CDR2 SVGAGI come from the germline V gene. The CDR3 totals 16 residues. Here the CDR3 DNA reads TGTGCCAGCAGTTACTCAGGGACAGGACCTGTTGGTGGCTACACCTTC. This encodes CASSYSGTGPVGGYTF.

CDR3 sequence (DNA): TGTGCCACCAGCGGTGACTACCGGGACAGCAGATATGGCTACACCTTC. The encoded protein is CATSGDYRDSRYGYTF. The V call is TRBV15, the J call TRBJ1-2; 7 nucleotides agree with TRBD1. This CDR3 region has 16 residues. The V gene end was trimmed by 5 bases and the J gene end by 5 bases; junction bases not matched to a gene: 14. Germline CDR1 LNHNV, CDR2 YYDKDF (reference sequence).

The rearrangement links TRBV14 to TRBJ2-7; 9 nucleotides align to TRBD1. The CDR3 covers 14 residues. With 3 bases clipped from V and 5 bases from J, the junction kept 5 bases outside the gene matches. Germline V gives CDR1 SGHDN, CDR2 FVKESK. Written as DNA, the CDR3 is TGTGCCAGCAGCCAGGGGACAGGGCCCCACGAGCAGTACTTC. Protein sequence: CASSQGTGPHEQYF. Combining the CDR3 with reference TRBV14 and TRBJ2-7 gives the whole variable domain EAGVTQFPSHSVIEKGQTVTLRCDPISGHDNLYWYRRVMGKEIKFLLHFVKESKQDESGMPNNRFLAERTGGTYSTLKVQPAELEDSGVYFCASSQGTGPHEQYFGPGTRLTVT.

The genes are TRBV5-1 and TRBJ1-2, with 8 nucleotides matching TRBD1. V shed 4 bases, J shed 4 bases, and the junction held 9 bases outside the gene matches. The V gene's germline CDR1 is SGHRS and CDR2 YFSETQ. The CDR3 totals 15 residues. CDR3 coding DNA: TGCGCCAGCAGCGTCTACAGGGGGACAAGCTATGGCTACACCTTC. It codes for CASSVYRGTSYGYTF.

The V gene is TRBV11-3, the J gene TRBJ2-1, with D tentatively TRBD1 (5 bases). V lost 1 base to trimming and J lost 3 bases, with 10 bases between them. The CDR3 has 15 amino acids. Germline-derived CDR1 and CDR2 are SGHNT and YENEEA. CDR3: CASSLGLGDYNEQFF. The DNA for the CDR3 is TGTGCCAGCAGCTTAGGCTTAGGGGACTACAATGAGCAGTTCTTC. Supplemented by reference TRBV11-3 and TRBJ2-1, the full variable domain reads EAGVVQSPRYKIIEKKQPVAFWCNPISGHNTLYWYLQNLGQGPELLIRYENEEAVDDSQLPKDRFSAERLKGVDSTLKIQPAELGDSAVYLCASSLGLGDYNEQFFGPGTRLTVL.

The chain couples TRBV5-8 to TRBJ2-2, with 9 nucleotides matching TRBD1. Germline CDR1 SGHTS, CDR2 YDEGEE. The CDR3 has 16 residues. V was clipped by 5 bases and J by 3 bases; unmatched bases: 8. CDR3 loop: CASRGPGQGHTGELFF. Written as DNA, the CDR3 is TGTGCCAGCAGAGGTCCGGGACAGGGTCACACCGGGGAGCTGTTTTTT.